This TCR beta chain appears in the sequencing data of a study of blood T cells in healthy people across ages. Peripheral blood, about 10 milliliters per donor, was collected. Each sample had at least 6.5 million PBMCs isolated. Study results and caveats: PBMC samples, being unsorted, prevented any conclusive comparison of naive and antigen-experienced cells.

A sample-barcoded 5' primer and a J-beta primer mix were used in a second PCR of roughly 6 to 11 cycles. One entry per CDR3 protein results from TCRdb running MiXCR on the 5' RACE reads. The sample holds 780,000 or so distinct CDR3 sequences, 20% to 30% seen once. Worth noting for this clonotype: Its antigen is currently unknown.

Germline lookup yields CDR1 SQVTM and CDR2 ANQGSEA. The CDR3 consists of 13 residues. V lost 4 bases and J 5 bases, leaving 14 bases between the germline ends. This sample also belongs to another study, concerning T cells of mothers and their children. That study adds: Relative to unrelated pairs, biologically related mother-child dyads exhibited marginally greater, non-significant overlap.

The sequence was obtained from a boy younger than 18 in good health. The chain links TRBV29-1 to TRBJ1-2; D is undetermined. The specimen sequenced was blood. CDR3 in DNA: TGCAGCGTTGGGGAAAAGGTGTCGTATGGCTACACCTTC. This encodes CSVGEKVSYGYTF.